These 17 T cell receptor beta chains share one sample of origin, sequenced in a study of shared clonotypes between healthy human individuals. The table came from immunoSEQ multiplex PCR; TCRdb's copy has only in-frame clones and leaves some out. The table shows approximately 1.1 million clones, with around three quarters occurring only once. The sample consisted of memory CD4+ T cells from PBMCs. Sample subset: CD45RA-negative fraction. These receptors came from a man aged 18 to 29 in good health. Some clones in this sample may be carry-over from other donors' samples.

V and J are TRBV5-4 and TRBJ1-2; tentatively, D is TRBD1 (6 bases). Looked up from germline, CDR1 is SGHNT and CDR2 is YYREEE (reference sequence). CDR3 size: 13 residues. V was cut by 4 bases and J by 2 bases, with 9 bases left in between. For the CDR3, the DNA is TGTGCCAGCAGCCCCACAGGGAACTATGGCTACACCTTC. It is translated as CASSPTGNYGYTF.

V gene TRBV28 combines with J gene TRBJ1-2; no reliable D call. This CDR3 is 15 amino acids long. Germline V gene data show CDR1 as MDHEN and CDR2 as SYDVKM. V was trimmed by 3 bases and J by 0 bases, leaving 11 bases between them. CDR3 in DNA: TGTGCCAGCAGTTTTTTGGGGATATCTAACTATGGCTACACCTTC. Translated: CASSFLGISNYGYTF.

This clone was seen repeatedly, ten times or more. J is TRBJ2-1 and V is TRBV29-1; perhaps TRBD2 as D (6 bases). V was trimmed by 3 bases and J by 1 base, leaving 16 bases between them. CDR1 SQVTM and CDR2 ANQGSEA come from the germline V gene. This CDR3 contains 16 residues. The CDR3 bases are TGCAGCGTTGATGGGCGGAGGGCCGGGTCCTACAATGAGCAGTTCTTC. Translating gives CSVDGRRAGSYNEQFF.

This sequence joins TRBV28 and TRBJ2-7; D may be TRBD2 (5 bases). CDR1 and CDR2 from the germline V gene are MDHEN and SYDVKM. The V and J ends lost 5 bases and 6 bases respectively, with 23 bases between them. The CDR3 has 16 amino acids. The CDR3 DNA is TGTGCCAGCAGTGGAGCTAATGGACTTCGGATTAGCGAGCAGTACTTC. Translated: CASSGANGLRISEQYF.

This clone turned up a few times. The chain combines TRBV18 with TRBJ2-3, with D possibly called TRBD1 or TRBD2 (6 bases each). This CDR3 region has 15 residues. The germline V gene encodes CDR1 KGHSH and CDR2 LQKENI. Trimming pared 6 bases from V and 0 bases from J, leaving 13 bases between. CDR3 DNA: TGTGCCAGCTCGGGGGGCCAGCGGAGCACAGATACGCAGTATTTT. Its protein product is CASSGGQRSTDTQYF.

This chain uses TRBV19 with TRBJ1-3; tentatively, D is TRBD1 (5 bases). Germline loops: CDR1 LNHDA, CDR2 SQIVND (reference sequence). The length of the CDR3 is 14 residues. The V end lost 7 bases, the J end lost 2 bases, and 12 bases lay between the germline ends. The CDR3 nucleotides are TGTGCCAGTACCCCTCAAGGGGCTGGAAACACCATATATTTT. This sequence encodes CASTPQGAGNTIYF.

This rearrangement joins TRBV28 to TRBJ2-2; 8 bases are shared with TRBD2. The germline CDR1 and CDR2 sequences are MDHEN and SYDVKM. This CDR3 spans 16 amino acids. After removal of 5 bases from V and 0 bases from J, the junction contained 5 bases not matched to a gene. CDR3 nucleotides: TGTGCCAGCAGTGCTCCGGGACTAGCGAACACCGGGGAGCTGTTTTTT. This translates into CASSAPGLANTGELFF.

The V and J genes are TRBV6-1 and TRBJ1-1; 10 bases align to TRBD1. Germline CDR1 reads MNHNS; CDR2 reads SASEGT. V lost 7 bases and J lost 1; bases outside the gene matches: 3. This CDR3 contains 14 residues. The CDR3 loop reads CASTGQGGNTEAFF. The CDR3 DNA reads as TGTGCCAGCACCGGACAGGGGGGGAACACTGAAGCTTTCTTT.

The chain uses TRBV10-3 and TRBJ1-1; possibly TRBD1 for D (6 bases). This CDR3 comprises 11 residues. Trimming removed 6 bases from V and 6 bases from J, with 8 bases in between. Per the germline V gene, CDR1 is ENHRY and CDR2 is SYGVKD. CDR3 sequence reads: CAIRDRAEAFF. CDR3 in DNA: TGTGCCATCAGGGACAGAGCTGAAGCTTTCTTT.

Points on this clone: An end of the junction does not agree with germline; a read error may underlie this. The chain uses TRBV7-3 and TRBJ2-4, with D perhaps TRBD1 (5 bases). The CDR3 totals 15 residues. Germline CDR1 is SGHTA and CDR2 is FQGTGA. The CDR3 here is CASSITTGPRNIQYF. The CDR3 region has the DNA TGTGCCAGCAGCATAACTACAGGTCCTCGAAACATTCAGTACTTC.

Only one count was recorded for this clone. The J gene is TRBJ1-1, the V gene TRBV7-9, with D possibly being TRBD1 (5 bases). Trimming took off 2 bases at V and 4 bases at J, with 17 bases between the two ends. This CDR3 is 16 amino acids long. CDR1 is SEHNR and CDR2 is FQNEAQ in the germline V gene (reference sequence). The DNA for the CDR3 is TGTGCCAGCAGCTTATTAGGTAGGGGAATTTCCACTGAAGCTTTCTTT. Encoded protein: CASSLLGRGISTEAFF.

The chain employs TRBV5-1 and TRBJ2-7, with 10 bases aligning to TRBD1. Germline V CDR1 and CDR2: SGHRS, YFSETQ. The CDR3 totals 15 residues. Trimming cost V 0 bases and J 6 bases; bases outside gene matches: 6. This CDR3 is CASSLAGTGAAEQYF. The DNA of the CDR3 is TGCGCCAGCAGCTTGGCCGGGACAGGGGCTGCCGAGCAGTACTTC.

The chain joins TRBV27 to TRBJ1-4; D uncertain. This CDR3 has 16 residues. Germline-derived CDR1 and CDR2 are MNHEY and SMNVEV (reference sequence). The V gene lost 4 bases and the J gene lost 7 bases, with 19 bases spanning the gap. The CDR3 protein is CASSSGSPGGVEKLFF. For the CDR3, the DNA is TGTGCCAGCAGTTCGGGCTCCCCCGGAGGTGTTGAAAAACTGTTTTTT.

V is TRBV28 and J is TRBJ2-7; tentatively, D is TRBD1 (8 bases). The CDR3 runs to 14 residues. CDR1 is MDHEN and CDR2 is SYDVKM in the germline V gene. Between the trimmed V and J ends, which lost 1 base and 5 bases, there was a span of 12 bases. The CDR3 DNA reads TGTGCCAGCAGTTTATCACAGGGGGGGCACGAGCAGTACTTC. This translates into CASSLSQGGHEQYF.

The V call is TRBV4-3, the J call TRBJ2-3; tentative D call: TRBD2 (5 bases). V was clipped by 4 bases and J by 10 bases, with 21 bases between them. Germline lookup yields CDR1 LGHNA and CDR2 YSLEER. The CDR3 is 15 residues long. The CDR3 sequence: CASSRDFVEGRAQYF. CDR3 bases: TGCGCCAGCAGCCGAGATTTTGTTGAGGGAAGGGCGCAGTATTTT.

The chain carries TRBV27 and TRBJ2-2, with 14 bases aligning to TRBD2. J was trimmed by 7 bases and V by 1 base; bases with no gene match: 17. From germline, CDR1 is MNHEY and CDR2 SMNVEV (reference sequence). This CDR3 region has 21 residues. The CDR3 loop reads CASSLFGLPGLAGVLDGELFF. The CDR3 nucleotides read TGTGCCAGCAGTTTATTTGGTCTACCGGGACTAGCGGGAGTATTGGACGGGGAGCTGTTTTTT.

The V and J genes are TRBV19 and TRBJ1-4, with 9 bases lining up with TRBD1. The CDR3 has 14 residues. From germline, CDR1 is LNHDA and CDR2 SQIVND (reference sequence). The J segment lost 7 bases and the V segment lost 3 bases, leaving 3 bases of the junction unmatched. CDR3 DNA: TGTGCCAGTAGTATGGACAGGGGCGGTGAAAAACTGTTTTTT. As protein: CASSMDRGGEKLFF.